This record covers a single T cell receptor beta chain. Germline V gene sequence: CDR1 SQVTM, CDR2 ANQGSEA. Trimming took 4 bases from V and 3 from J, leaving 10 bases between them. This CDR3 is 12 amino acids long. The data derive from a study of blood T cell repertoires in COVID-19. In the study's own analysis: From reference gene primer amplification, estimates of nucleated cell counts were derived. Profiling relied on immunoSEQ multiplex PCR, and the TCRdb table lists in-frame clones only, not all of them. V, J and clone size derive from that table, while D and trimming were established from the DNA sequence. The repertoire holds under 250,000 clones, with 80% to 90% as singletons.

The TCR comes from a woman between 45 and 60 years old who had been exposed to COVID-19. Sequenced sample: PBMCs or T cells enriched from blood (not recorded which). The V and J genes are TRBV29-1 and TRBJ2-7; D is unresolved. This CDR3 reads CSVGHTYYEQYF. The CDR3 DNA is TGCAGCGTTGGACACACGTACTACGAGCAGTACTTC.